These 18 T cell receptor beta chains were sequenced from one sample in a study of blood T cell repertoires in COVID-19. Sequencing used immunoSEQ multiplex PCR; TCRdb keeps in-frame clones, though not all of them. The table records more than 150,000 clones, approximately 90% of them present only once. Sequencing was performed on PBMCs or T cells enriched from blood (not recorded which). The origin of the receptors is a woman aged 25 to 45 who had recovered from COVID-19.

Remarks on this clone: The sample contains more than one DNA sequence encoding this CDR3. CDR3 amino acids: CAWSGQGNTEAFF. CDR3 DNA sequence: TGTGCCTGGAGTGGGCAGGGTAACACTGAAGCTTTCTTT. The chain joins TRBV30 to TRBJ1-1; D possibly corresponds to TRBD1 (5 bases). From germline, CDR1 is GTSNPN and CDR2 SVGIG (reference sequence). V gave up 1 base and J gave up 2 bases, with 8 bases separating them. CDR3 length equals 13 residues.

The sample holds a few counts of this clone. The chain links TRBV19 to TRBJ1-4; maybe TRBD1 (5 bases). Germline CDR1 is LNHDA and CDR2 is SQIVND (reference sequence). Trimming removed 4 bases from V and 5 bases from J, with 14 bases in between. The CDR3 length is 15 residues. CDR3 DNA: TGTGCCAGTAGTACCCCGACAGTAACAAATGAAAAACTGTTTTTT. It yields the protein CASSTPTVTNEKLFF.

The chain combines TRBV4-3 with TRBJ2-3; a weak D match, TRBD2 (6 bases). Looked up from germline, CDR1 is LGHNA and CDR2 is YSLEER. The CDR3 sequence is 15 residues long. The germline V and J ends were trimmed by 4 bases and 2 bases, with 13 bases remaining between them. CDR3 DNA sequence: TGCGCCAGCAGCCTAAGAGGGACTCTCACAGATACGCAGTATTTT. This encodes CASSLRGTLTDTQYF.

This chain uses TRBV15 with TRBJ1-2; the D is unclear. Looked up from germline, CDR1 is LNHNV and CDR2 is YYDKDF (reference sequence). Trimming pared 1 base from V and 8 bases from J, leaving 14 bases between. CDR3 length: 14 residues. CDR3 nucleotide sequence: TGTGCCACCAGCAGAGGGGAGACATTCAGGGGCTACACCTTC. This encodes CATSRGETFRGYTF.

The rearrangement links TRBV19 to TRBJ2-1; no firm D call. The CDR3 sequence is 11 residues long. Germline loops: CDR1 LNHDA, CDR2 SQIVND (reference sequence). V lost 2 bases and J lost 10, with 6 bases in between. The CDR3 reads CASSIRAEQFF. In nucleotides, the CDR3 is TGTGCCAGTAGTATACGAGCGGAGCAGTTCTTC.

The J gene is TRBJ2-7, the V gene TRBV7-8; a weak D match, TRBD1 (5 bases). Trimming took off 4 bases at V and 7 bases at J, with 17 bases between the two ends. CDR3 size: 14 residues. Per the germline V gene, CDR1 is SGHVS and CDR2 is FQNEAQ. CDR3 protein: CASSSRVTALEQYF. CDR3 nucleotide sequence: TGTGCCAGCAGCTCCAGGGTCACAGCTTTGGAGCAGTACTTC.

This clone occurred once. The CDR3 protein is CASGGQLSSYEQYF. The CDR3 DNA follows: TGTGCCAGCGGGGGCCAGCTGAGCTCCTACGAGCAGTACTTC. The chain uses TRBV27 and TRBJ2-7, with D possibly being TRBD1 (6 bases). This CDR3 spans 14 amino acids. Germline V gene sequence: CDR1 MNHEY, CDR2 SMNVEV (reference sequence). The V end lost 8 bases, the J end lost 0 bases, and 14 bases lay between the germline ends.

The J gene is TRBJ1-2, the V gene TRBV9; D perhaps matches TRBD1 (6 bases). Germline CDR1 SGDLS, CDR2 YYNGEE. V was trimmed by 0 bases and J by 2 bases, leaving 11 bases between them. CDR3 length: 15 amino acids. The CDR3 nucleotides are TGTGCCAGCAGCGTAGGGGCAGGGGAGAACTATGGCTACACCTTC. It codes for CASSVGAGENYGYTF.

This chain joins TRBV19 and TRBJ1-2, with a tentative D call TRBD1 (5 bases). Germline V gene data show CDR1 as LNHDA and CDR2 as SQIVND (reference sequence). With 3 bases removed from V and 5 bases from J, the gap between germline ends came to 13 bases. This CDR3 contains 14 residues. The CDR3 here is CASSIIGAGYGYTF. The CDR3, as DNA: TGTGCCAGTAGTATTATCGGGGCGGGATATGGCTACACCTTC.

The CDR3 nucleotides are TGTGCCAGCAGCTTCGACCGAGGCACTGAAGCTTTCTTT. It codes for CASSFDRGTEAFF. The chain links TRBV11-3 to TRBJ1-1; D remains ambiguous. The CDR3 length is 13 residues. Germline lookup yields CDR1 SGHNT and CDR2 YENEEA. V was trimmed by 3 bases and J by 4 bases, leaving 9 bases between them.

Of note for this clone: The sample carries other DNA sequences with the same CDR3. The rearrangement joins TRBV7-8 to TRBJ2-6; no clear D. Germline CDR1 SGHVS, CDR2 FQNEAQ. The length of the CDR3 is 15 residues. Between the trimmed V and J ends, which lost 1 base and 0 bases, there was a span of 4 bases. CDR3 in amino acids: CASSLVLSGANVLTF. The CDR3 DNA reads as TGTGCCAGCAGCTTAGTACTCTCTGGGGCCAACGTCCTGACTTTC.

The rearrangement joins TRBV6-5 to TRBJ1-2; a possible D gene is TRBD1 (5 bases). Deletions cut 6 bases from V and 5 bases from J, with 16 bases between. CDR1 and CDR2 (germline): MNHEY, SVGAGI. The CDR3 contains 14 residues. The CDR3 DNA is TGTGCCAGCAGCTCCGGGGGGGGAAAATATGGCTACACCTTC. As protein: CASSSGGGKYGYTF.

This clone came up a few times. V usage is TRBV14 and J usage is TRBJ2-4; the match to TRBD2 covers 7 bases. Germline CDR1 reads SGHDN; CDR2 reads FVKESK. The length of the CDR3 is 16 residues. V shed 0 bases, J shed 1 base, and the junction held 3 bases outside the gene matches. As DNA, the CDR3 is TGTGCCAGCAGCCAAGAGGTCGGGGGGGCCAAAAACATTCAGTACTTC. Translating it yields CASSQEVGGAKNIQYF.

The chain carries TRBV25-1 and TRBJ1-2, with TRBD1 matching 8 bases. CDR3 size: 13 residues. Germline trimming cut 2 bases from V and 5 bases from J; bases unmatched to any gene: 1. CDR1 and CDR2 from the germline V gene are MGHDK and SYGVNS. CDR3 residues: CASSEQGAYGYTF. CDR3 nucleotides: TGTGCCAGCAGTGAACAGGGGGCGTATGGCTACACCTTC.

The chain is built from TRBV14 and TRBJ2-1; a weak D match, TRBD2 (5 bases). Per the germline V gene, CDR1 is SGHDN and CDR2 is FVKESK. The CDR3 runs to 17 residues. Trimming stripped 4 bases from V and 10 bases from J, with 26 bases between. The CDR3 spells CASSPRWVAITMDEQFF. The CDR3 coding sequence is TGTGCCAGCAGCCCCCGTTGGGTAGCGATTACAATGGACGAGCAGTTCTTC.

This chain connects TRBV9 to TRBJ2-3; 13 bases match TRBD2. Germline trimming cut 3 bases from V and 3 bases from J; bases unmatched to any gene: 7. The V gene's germline CDR1 is SGDLS and CDR2 YYNGEE. The CDR3 contains 17 residues. The CDR3 region is CASSERTSGGETDTQYF. The CDR3 region has the DNA TGTGCCAGCAGCGAGAGGACTAGCGGGGGTGAGACAGATACGCAGTATTTT.

The rearrangement joins TRBV5-4 to TRBJ1-1, with D possibly matching TRBD1 (6 bases). Germline lookup yields CDR1 SGHNT and CDR2 YYREEE (reference sequence). The CDR3 runs to 13 residues. V was cut by 4 bases and J by 4 bases, with 11 bases left in between. The CDR3 spells CASSAQTGTEAFF. CDR3 bases: TGTGCCAGCAGCGCCCAGACAGGCACTGAAGCTTTCTTT.

The chain joins TRBV6-5 to TRBJ2-2, with D hard to call. The V gene lost 2 bases and the J gene lost 5 bases, with 12 bases spanning the gap. The CDR3 extends over 15 amino acids. Germline V gives CDR1 MNHEY, CDR2 SVGAGI. The CDR3 region is CASSYRLRVTGELFF. Written as DNA, the CDR3 is TGTGCCAGCAGTTACCGCCTCCGGGTTACCGGGGAGCTGTTTTTT.